These 32 T cell receptor beta chains came from one sample sequenced in a study of T cell changes during pregnancy in multiple sclerosis. Libraries were prepared by immunoSEQ multiplex PCR; TCRdb keeps only in-frame clonotypes and omits some of them. Of 90,000 to 120,000 clones listed, 85% to 95% are singletons. The sample was peripheral blood, taken in the third trimester of pregnancy. The source is a female donor in good health, enrolled as a control in a pregnancy study.

This chain connects TRBV27 to TRBJ1-6; TRBD1 agrees at 7 bases. The CDR3 loop spans 14 amino acids. V shed 2 bases, J shed 9 bases, and the junction held 4 bases outside the gene matches. CDR1 and CDR2 from the germline V gene are MNHEY and SMNVEV (reference sequence). CDR3 in amino acids: CASSLRQGSSPLHF. DNA for the CDR3: TGTGCCAGCAGTTTAAGACAGGGTAGTTCACCCCTCCACTTT.

The count of this clone is one. The V and J genes are TRBV14 and TRBJ2-7; TRBD1 agrees at 8 bases. The CDR3 covers 12 residues. Looked up from germline, CDR1 is SGHDN and CDR2 is FVKESK. V shed 4 bases and J 6 bases; nucleotides not matched to a gene: 2. The CDR3 is CASSPTGVEQYF. CDR3 sequence (DNA): TGTGCCAGCAGCCCGACAGGGGTCGAGCAGTACTTC.

The CDR3 region has the DNA TGTGCCAGTAATTATCCCCTAGACAGGGGGAGCCACGAGCAGTACTTC. This translates into CASNYPLDRGSHEQYF. J is TRBJ2-7 and V is TRBV19; 9 nucleotides line up with TRBD1. This CDR3 is 16 amino acids long. Germline assignment: CDR1 LNHDA and CDR2 SQIVND (reference sequence). V trimming: 7 bases; J trimming: 5 bases; junction bases outside the gene matches: 15.

CDR3 bases: TGTGCCAGCAGCCAACCTGGACAGGGGTATGAGCAGTTCTTC. This sequence encodes CASSQPGQGYEQFF. The genes are TRBV14 and TRBJ2-1; 9 nucleotides align to TRBD1. The junction had 4 bases not matched to a gene; V was cut back by 2 bases and J by 8 bases. Looked up from germline, CDR1 is SGHDN and CDR2 is FVKESK. The CDR3 is made up of 14 amino acids.

The J gene is TRBJ2-7, the V gene TRBV2; maybe TRBD1 (6 bases). Germline V gene lookup returns CDR1 SNHLY and CDR2 FYNNEI. V dropped 0 bases and J dropped 3 bases, with 12 bases sitting between them. The CDR3 covers 15 residues. CDR3 bases: TGTGCCAGCAGTGAAGCAGTGACAGGAGTCTACGAGCAGTACTTC. It yields the protein CASSEAVTGVYEQYF.

The chain uses TRBV11-2 and TRBJ2-5; D unclear. From germline, CDR1 is SGHAT and CDR2 FQNNGV. There are 11 residues in the CDR3. Trimming removed 5 bases at V and 1 base at J, with 2 bases between. Here the CDR3 reads CASSRQETQYF. The CDR3 DNA follows: TGTGCCAGCAGCCGCCAAGAGACCCAGTACTTC.

The J gene is TRBJ1-4, the V gene TRBV27, with D perhaps TRBD1 (6 bases). This CDR3 has 15 residues. V gave up 4 bases and J gave up 8 bases, with 17 bases separating them. Per the germline V gene, CDR1 is MNHEY and CDR2 is SMNVEV (reference sequence). In nucleotides, the CDR3 is TGTGCCAGCAGTTCAGGGGTCGGGGTGGGGGAAAAACTGTTTTTT. Translated: CASSSGVGVGEKLFF.

The rearrangement links TRBV23-1 to TRBJ2-5; unclear D gene. TRBV23-1 counts as an open reading frame of uncertain function. This CDR3 is built from 11 residues. V lost 3 bases, J lost 4 bases, and 3 bases lay in between. The CDR3 nucleotides read TGCGCCAGCAGTCAGAGAGAGACCCAGTACTTC. Its translation: CASSQRETQYF.

CDR3 sequence: CAWRSRDRVEKLFF. As DNA, the CDR3 is TGTGCCTGGAGGTCCCGGGACAGGGTGGAAAAACTGTTTTTT. The V gene is TRBV30, the J gene TRBJ1-4, with 9 nucleotides matching TRBD1. This CDR3 has 14 amino acids. Germline V gene lookup returns CDR1 GTSNPN and CDR2 SVGIG (reference sequence). Unmatched junction bases numbered 7, after V lost 3 bases and J lost 8 bases.

V gene TRBV2 combines with J gene TRBJ1-1; D gene unclear. The germline V gene has CDR1 SNHLY and CDR2 FYNNEI. CDR3 length: 12 amino acids. Trimming shortened V by 6 bases and J by 0 bases, and 5 bases separated the two germline ends. CDR3 protein: CASRLMNTEAFF. The CDR3 region has the DNA TGTGCCAGCAGACTAATGAACACTGAAGCTTTCTTT.

The genes are TRBV5-6 and TRBJ1-2; D is uncertain. Germline CDR1 is SGHDT and CDR2 is YYEEEE. V dropped 3 bases and J dropped 4 bases, with 7 bases sitting between them. The CDR3 loop spans 12 amino acids. The CDR3 bases are TGTGCCAGCAGCTACGGGATCTATGGCTACACCTTC. Translated, it gives CASSYGIYGYTF.

This chain links TRBV7-2 with TRBJ1-3, with 9 bases aligning to TRBD1. Germline V gene data show CDR1 as SGHTA and CDR2 as FQGNSA. V gave up 5 bases and J gave up 7 bases; unmatched junction bases: 9. This CDR3 region has 15 residues. CDR3 nucleotide sequence: TGTGCCAGCAGCCAAGGACAGGGGTTAGGGAACACCATATATTTT. It yields the protein CASSQGQGLGNTIYF. Looking up the rest from reference TRBV7-2 and TRBJ1-3 gives the full variable domain: GAGVSQSPSNKVTEKGKDVELRCDPISGHTALYWYRQSLGQGLEFLIYFQGNSAPDKSGLPSDRFSAERTGGSVSTLTIQRTQQEDSAVYLCASSQGQGLGNTIYFGEGSWLTVV.

J is TRBJ2-7 and V is TRBV5-6; tentatively, D is TRBD2 (6 bases). Germline loops: CDR1 SGHDT, CDR2 YYEEEE. Trimming removed 0 bases at V and 0 bases at J, with 10 bases between. The CDR3 is made up of 15 amino acids. This CDR3 reads CASSLVRGNSYEQYF. CDR3 DNA: TGTGCCAGCAGCTTGGTCCGGGGGAACTCCTACGAGCAGTACTTC. Complete variable domain (other parts from reference TRBV5-6 and TRBJ2-7): DAGVTQSPTHLIKTRGQQVTLRCSPKSGHDTVSWYQQALGQGPQFIFQYYEEEERQRGNFPDRFSGHQFPNYSSELNVNALLLGDSALYLCASSLVRGNSYEQYFGPGTRLTVT.

The chain links TRBV29-1 to TRBJ2-1; 12 bases map to TRBD1. Germline V gives CDR1 SQVTM, CDR2 ANQGSEA. The length of the CDR3 is 17 residues. V shed 7 bases, J shed 1 base, and the junction held 11 bases outside the gene matches. This CDR3 is CSAVGTGGIGSYNEQFF. In DNA, the CDR3 is TGCAGCGCTGTGGGGACAGGGGGCATTGGGTCCTACAATGAGCAGTTCTTC.

Here the CDR3 reads CASSPMSGLAGGLSEELFF. The DNA for the CDR3 is TGTGCCAGCAGTCCGATGTCGGGACTAGCGGGGGGCTTGAGCGAGGAGCTGTTTTTT. The rearrangement uses TRBV27 and TRBJ2-2, with TRBD2 identical over 15 bases. Germline V gene data show CDR1 as MNHEY and CDR2 as SMNVEV (reference sequence). V shed 5 bases and J 10 bases; nucleotides not matched to a gene: 17. The CDR3 has 19 amino acids.

The chain carries TRBV25-1 and TRBJ1-1; the match to TRBD1 covers 7 bases. Trimming cost V 6 bases and J 5 bases; bases outside gene matches: 9. CDR1 is MGHDK and CDR2 is SYGVNS in the germline V gene. The CDR3 extends over 14 amino acids. Here the CDR3 DNA reads TGTGCCAGCAGGATGACAGGGACCGGGACTGAAGCTTTCTTT. It encodes CASRMTGTGTEAFF. The full variable domain, completed using reference TRBV25-1 and TRBJ1-1, is EADIYQTPRYLVIGTGKKITLECSQTMGHDKMYWYQQDPGMELHLIHYSYGVNSTEKGDLSSESTVSRIRTEHFPLTLESARPSHTSQYLCASRMTGTGTEAFFGQGTRLTVV.

J is TRBJ1-5 and V is TRBV7-8, with a possible D match to TRBD1 (6 bases). V lost 5 bases to trimming and J lost 1 base, with 9 bases between them. Germline V CDR1 and CDR2: SGHVS, FQNEAQ. The CDR3 runs to 14 residues. In DNA, the CDR3 is TGTGCCAGCAGCACGGACAGCAGCAATCAGCCCCAGCATTTT. Translation: CASSTDSSNQPQHF.

The rearrangement uses TRBV4-1 and TRBJ1-1; 7 bases map to TRBD1. The CDR3 is made up of 14 amino acids. J lost 2 bases, V lost 4 bases, and 4 bases had no gene match. Per germline, CDR1 MGHRA and CDR2 YSYEKL. In DNA form, the CDR3 reads TGCGCCAGCAGCCCTAACAGGGGTAACACTGAAGCTTTCTTT. Its translation is CASSPNRGNTEAFF.

V gene TRBV19 combines with J gene TRBJ2-5; no definite D call. With 3 bases removed from V and 0 bases from J, the gap between germline ends came to 5 bases. CDR3 size: 13 residues. Germline lookup yields CDR1 LNHDA and CDR2 SQIVND (reference sequence). DNA of the CDR3: TGTGCCAGTAGTATTCAGAACCAAGAGACCCAGTACTTC. It is translated as CASSIQNQETQYF.

The chain has TRBV9 and TRBJ2-2; TRBD2 matches at 15 bases. Germline-derived CDR1 and CDR2 are SGDLS and YYNGEE. Unmatched junction bases numbered 9, after V lost 4 bases and J lost 2 bases. The length of the CDR3 is 19 residues. CDR3 DNA: TGTGCCAGCAGCCCCCGGACTAGCGGGGGGGTTGTAAACACCGGGGAGCTGTTTTTT. This encodes CASSPRTSGGVVNTGELFF. The whole variable domain, filled in from reference TRBV9 and TRBJ2-2, reads DSGVTQTPKHLITATGQRVTLRCSPRSGDLSVYWYQQSLDQGLQFLIQYYNGEERAKGNILERFSAQQFPDLHSELNLSSLELGDSALYFCASSPRTSGGVVNTGELFFGEGSRLTVL.

The chain employs TRBV5-1 and TRBJ1-1, with TRBD1 identical over 9 bases. Trimming at V came to 0 bases and at J to 0 bases, leaving 6 bases not matched to a gene. CDR3 length: 17 residues. The germline CDR1 and CDR2 sequences are SGHRS and YFSETQ. CDR3 coding DNA: TGCGCCAGCAGCTTGGCGACAGGGGGTGGCATGAACACTGAAGCTTTCTTT. Its protein is CASSLATGGGMNTEAFF. The whole variable domain, remainder taken from reference TRBV5-1 and TRBJ1-1, is KAGVTQTPRYLIKTRGQQVTLSCSPISGHRSVSWYQQTPGQGLQFLFEYFSETQRNKGNFPGRFSGRQFSNSRSEMNVSTLELGDSALYLCASSLATGGGMNTEAFFGQGTRLTVV.

The chain joins TRBV29-1 to TRBJ2-1; D is possibly TRBD2 (7 bases). The CDR3 has 13 residues. Germline V gene sequence: CDR1 SQVTM, CDR2 ANQGSEA. Trimming left V 8 bases short and J 9 bases short, with 20 bases between. The CDR3 nucleotides read TGCAGCTCAAAAGTGGCGGGGGCTGGTGAGCAGTTCTTC. Its translation is CSSKVAGAGEQFF.

This chain links TRBV6-5 with TRBJ2-7, with 9 nucleotides matching TRBD1. The CDR3 has 13 amino acids. The V segment lost 6 bases and the J segment 2 bases; nucleotides outside the gene matches: 2. CDR1 is MNHEY and CDR2 is SVGAGI in the germline V gene. CDR3 amino acids: CASRGQGTYEQYF. The CDR3, as DNA: TGTGCCAGCAGGGGACAGGGCACCTACGAGCAGTACTTC.

This chain joins TRBV4-2 and TRBJ1-3; D is unclear. CDR1 is LGHNA, CDR2 YNFKEQ, per germline. The CDR3 runs to 16 residues. V lost 0 bases, J lost 0 bases, and 9 bases lay in between. DNA for the CDR3: TGTGCCAGCAGCCAAGATCCCCTAAACTCTGGAAACACCATATATTTT. Translating it yields CASSQDPLNSGNTIYF.

V usage is TRBV11-1 and J usage is TRBJ2-1; D gene uncertain. V lost 3 bases and J lost 3, with 3 bases in between. Germline V gene data show CDR1 as SGHAT and CDR2 as FQDESV (reference sequence). This CDR3 is 12 amino acids long. The CDR3 region is CASSLRYNEQFF. CDR3 DNA: TGTGCCAGCAGCTTGCGCTACAATGAGCAGTTCTTC.

The chain couples TRBV4-1 to TRBJ1-2, with no clear D. The CDR3 has 15 amino acids. V was cut by 2 bases and J by 0 bases, with 10 bases left in between. Germline loops: CDR1 MGHRA, CDR2 YSYEKL. The CDR3 protein is CASSQLEAANYGYTF. CDR3 coding DNA: TGCGCCAGCAGCCAATTAGAGGCGGCTAACTATGGCTACACCTTC.

The rearrangement uses TRBV6-1 and TRBJ1-1; D call uncertain. Trimming removed 6 bases from V and 0 bases from J, with 11 bases in between. This CDR3 has 14 residues. Germline V gene lookup returns CDR1 MNHNS and CDR2 SASEGT. The CDR3 region has the DNA TGTGCCAGCAGAGGAGGGATATTGAACACTGAAGCTTTCTTT. Its protein product is CASRGGILNTEAFF.

This chain links TRBV6-5 with TRBJ2-2; TRBD2 agrees at 13 bases. The ends lost 7 bases at V and 6 bases at J; junction bases unmatched: 5. CDR3 size: 15 residues. The germline CDR1 and CDR2 sequences are MNHEY and SVGAGI. The CDR3 nucleotides are TGTGCCAGCACTCAACTAGCGGGGGGGCCCGGGGAGCTGTTTTTT. Protein product: CASTQLAGGPGELFF.

This sequence joins TRBV27 and TRBJ2-1, with D possibly TRBD1 on 6 matching bases. CDR3 length equals 15 residues. From germline, CDR1 is MNHEY and CDR2 SMNVEV (reference sequence). Trimming took 7 bases from V and 9 from J, leaving 22 bases between them. The chain's CDR3 is CASTPQGTPVGEQFF. CDR3 coding DNA: TGTGCCAGCACCCCGCAGGGGACGCCCGTCGGTGAGCAGTTCTTC.

The V call is TRBV11-2, the J call TRBJ2-7, with 9 bases matching TRBD1. The CDR3 length is 15 residues. J lost 6 bases, V lost 6 bases, and 12 bases had no gene match. Germline-derived CDR1 and CDR2 are SGHAT and FQNNGV. The CDR3 coding sequence is TGTGCCAGCAGATCCGGGACAGGGAGGGCGGGCGAGCAGTACTTC. This gives the protein CASRSGTGRAGEQYF.

In its sample, this clone was seen once. The rearrangement joins TRBV7-2 to TRBJ2-5; D uncertain. The CDR3 extends over 14 amino acids. Germline assignment: CDR1 SGHTA and CDR2 FQGNSA. V lost 5 bases, J lost 5 bases, and 15 bases lay in between. This CDR3 is CASSPDLSGETQYF. CDR3 nucleotide sequence: TGTGCCAGCAGCCCCGACTTGTCCGGGGAGACCCAGTACTTC.

V and J are TRBV6-5 and TRBJ2-1; 9 bases are a match to TRBD1. CDR1 is MNHEY and CDR2 is SVGAGI in the germline V gene. There are 15 residues in the CDR3. The ends lost 6 bases at V and 5 bases at J; junction bases unmatched: 8. This chain's CDR3 is CASSPGQGLNNEQFF. The CDR3 DNA reads TGTGCCAGCAGCCCCGGACAGGGGCTAAACAATGAGCAGTTCTTC.